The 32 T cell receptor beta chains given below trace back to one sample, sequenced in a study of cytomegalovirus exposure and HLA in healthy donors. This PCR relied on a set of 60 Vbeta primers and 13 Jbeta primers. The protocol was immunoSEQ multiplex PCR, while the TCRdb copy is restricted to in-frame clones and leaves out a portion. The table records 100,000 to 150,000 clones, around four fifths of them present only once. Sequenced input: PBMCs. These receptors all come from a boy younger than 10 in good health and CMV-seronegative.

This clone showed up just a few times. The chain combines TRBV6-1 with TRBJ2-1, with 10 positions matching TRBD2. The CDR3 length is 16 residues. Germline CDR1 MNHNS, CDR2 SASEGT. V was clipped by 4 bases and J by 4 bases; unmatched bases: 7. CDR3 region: CASSVLAGESYNEQFF. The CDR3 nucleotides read TGTGCCAGCAGTGTCCTAGCGGGAGAAAGTTACAATGAGCAGTTCTTC.

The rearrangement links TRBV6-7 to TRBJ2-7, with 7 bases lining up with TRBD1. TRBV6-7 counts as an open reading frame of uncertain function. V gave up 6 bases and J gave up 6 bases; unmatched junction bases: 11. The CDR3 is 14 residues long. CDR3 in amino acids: CASSTGTARCEQYV. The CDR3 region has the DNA TGTGCCAGCAGCACTGGGACAGCCCGGTGCGAGCAGTACGTC.

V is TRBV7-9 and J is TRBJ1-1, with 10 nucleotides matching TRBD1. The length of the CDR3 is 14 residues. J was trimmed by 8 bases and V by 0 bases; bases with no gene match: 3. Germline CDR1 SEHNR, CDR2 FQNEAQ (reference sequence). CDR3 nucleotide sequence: TGTGCCAGCAGCTTAGCCACGGGACAGGGGGAAGCTTTCTTT. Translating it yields CASSLATGQGEAFF.

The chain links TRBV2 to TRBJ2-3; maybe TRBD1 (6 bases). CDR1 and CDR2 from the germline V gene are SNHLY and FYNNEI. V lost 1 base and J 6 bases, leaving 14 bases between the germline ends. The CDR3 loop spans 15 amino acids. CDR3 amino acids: CASSEVGQGVDTQYF. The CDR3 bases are TGTGCCAGCAGTGAAGTGGGACAAGGGGTGGATACGCAGTATTTT.

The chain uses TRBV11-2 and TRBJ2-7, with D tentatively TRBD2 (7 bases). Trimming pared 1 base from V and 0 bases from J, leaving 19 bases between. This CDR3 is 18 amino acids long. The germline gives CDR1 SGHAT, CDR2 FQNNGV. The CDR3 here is CASSLVGGWDYISYEQYV. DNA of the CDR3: TGTGCCAGCAGCTTAGTAGGGGGGTGGGACTACATCTCCTACGAGCAGTACGTC.

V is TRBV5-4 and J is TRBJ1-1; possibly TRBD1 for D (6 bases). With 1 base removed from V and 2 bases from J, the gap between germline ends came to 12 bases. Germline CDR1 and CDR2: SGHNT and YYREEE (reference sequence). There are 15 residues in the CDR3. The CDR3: CASSLRKGTNTEAFF. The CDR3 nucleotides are TGTGCCAGCAGCTTGAGAAAGGGGACAAACACTGAAGCTTTCTTT.

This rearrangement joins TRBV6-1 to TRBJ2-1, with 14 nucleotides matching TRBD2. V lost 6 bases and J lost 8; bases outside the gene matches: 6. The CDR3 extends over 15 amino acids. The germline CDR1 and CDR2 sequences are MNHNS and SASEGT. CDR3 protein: CASSGTSGRPDEQFF. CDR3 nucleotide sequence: TGTGCCAGCAGCGGGACTAGCGGGAGACCCGATGAGCAGTTCTTC.

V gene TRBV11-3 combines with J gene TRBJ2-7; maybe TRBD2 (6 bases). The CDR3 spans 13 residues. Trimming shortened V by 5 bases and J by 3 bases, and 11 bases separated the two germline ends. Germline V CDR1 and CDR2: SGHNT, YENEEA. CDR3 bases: TGTGCCAGCAGCCCCGGGGGAAGCTACGAGCAGTACTTC. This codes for CASSPGGSYEQYF. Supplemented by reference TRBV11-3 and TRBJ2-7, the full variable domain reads EAGVVQSPRYKIIEKKQPVAFWCNPISGHNTLYWYLQNLGQGPELLIRYENEEAVDDSQLPKDRFSAERLKGVDSTLKIQPAELGDSAVYLCASSPGGSYEQYFGPGTRLTVT.

The CDR3 region is CASSDPRSVGTDTQYF. CDR3 coding DNA: TGTGCCAGCAGTGACCCCCGGTCGGTGGGCACAGATACGCAGTATTTT. J is TRBJ2-3 and V is TRBV25-1; D not resolved. This CDR3 contains 16 residues. Trimming pared 3 bases from V and 1 base from J, leaving 14 bases between. Germline CDR1 and CDR2: MGHDK and SYGVNS.

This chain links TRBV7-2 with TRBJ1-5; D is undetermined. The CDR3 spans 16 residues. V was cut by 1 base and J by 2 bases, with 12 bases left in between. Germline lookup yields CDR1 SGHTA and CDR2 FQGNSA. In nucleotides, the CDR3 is TGTGCCAGCAGCTTAGACAGAACTCTGGGCAATCAGCCCCAGCATTTT. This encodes CASSLDRTLGNQPQHF.

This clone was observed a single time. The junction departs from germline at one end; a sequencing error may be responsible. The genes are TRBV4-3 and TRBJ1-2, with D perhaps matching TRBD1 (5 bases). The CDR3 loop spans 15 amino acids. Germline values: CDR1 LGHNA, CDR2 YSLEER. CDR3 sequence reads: CASSQSRGLNYGYAF. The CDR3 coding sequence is TGCGCCAGCAGCCAATCAAGGGGTCTTAACTATGGCTACGCCTTC.

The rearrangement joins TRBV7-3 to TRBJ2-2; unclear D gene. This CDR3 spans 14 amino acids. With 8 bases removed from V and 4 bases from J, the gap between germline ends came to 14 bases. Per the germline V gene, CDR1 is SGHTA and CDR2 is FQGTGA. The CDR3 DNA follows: TGTGCCAGCGGCCCCAACCCCCGCACCGGGGAGCTGTTTTTT. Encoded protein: CASGPNPRTGELFF. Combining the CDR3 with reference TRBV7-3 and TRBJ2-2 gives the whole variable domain GAGVSQTPSNKVTEKGKYVELRCDPISGHTALYWYRQSLGQGPEFLIYFQGTGAADDSGLPNDRFFAVRPEGSVSTLKIQRTERGDSAVYLCASGPNPRTGELFFGEGSRLTVL.

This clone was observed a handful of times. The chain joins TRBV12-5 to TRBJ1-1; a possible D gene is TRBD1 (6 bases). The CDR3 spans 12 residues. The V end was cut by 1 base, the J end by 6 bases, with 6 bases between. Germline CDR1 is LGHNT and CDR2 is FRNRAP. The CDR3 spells CASGLDRAEAFF. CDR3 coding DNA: TGTGCTAGTGGTTTGGACAGGGCTGAAGCTTTCTTT.

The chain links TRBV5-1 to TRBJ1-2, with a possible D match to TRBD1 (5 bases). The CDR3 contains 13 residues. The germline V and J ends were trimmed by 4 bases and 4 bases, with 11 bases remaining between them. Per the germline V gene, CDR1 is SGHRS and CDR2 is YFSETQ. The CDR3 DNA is TGCGCCAGCAGCCGGGAGGGGATCTATGGCTACACCTTC. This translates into CASSREGIYGYTF.

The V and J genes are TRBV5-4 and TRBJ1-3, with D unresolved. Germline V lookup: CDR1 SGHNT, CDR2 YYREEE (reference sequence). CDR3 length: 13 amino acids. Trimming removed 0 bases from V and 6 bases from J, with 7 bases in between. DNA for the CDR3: TGTGCCAGCAGCTTGGACGCGGAAAACACCATATATTTT. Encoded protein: CASSLDAENTIYF.

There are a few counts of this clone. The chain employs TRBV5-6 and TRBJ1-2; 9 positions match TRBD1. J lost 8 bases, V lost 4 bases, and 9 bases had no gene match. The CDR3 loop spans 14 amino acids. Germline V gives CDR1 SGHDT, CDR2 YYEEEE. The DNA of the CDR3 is TGTGCCAGCAGCACCGGGACAGGGTCTGTCGGCTACACCTTC. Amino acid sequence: CASSTGTGSVGYTF. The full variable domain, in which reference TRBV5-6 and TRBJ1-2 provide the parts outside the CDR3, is DAGVTQSPTHLIKTRGQQVTLRCSPKSGHDTVSWYQQALGQGPQFIFQYYEEEERQRGNFPDRFSGHQFPNYSSELNVNALLLGDSALYLCASSTGTGSVGYTFGSGTRLTVV.

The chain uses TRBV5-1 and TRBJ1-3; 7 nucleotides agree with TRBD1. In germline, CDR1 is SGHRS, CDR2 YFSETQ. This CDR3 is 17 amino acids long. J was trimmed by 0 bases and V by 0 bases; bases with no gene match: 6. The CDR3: CASSLDLTGPSGNTIYF. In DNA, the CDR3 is TGCGCCAGCAGCTTGGATCTGACAGGGCCCTCTGGAAACACCATATATTTT. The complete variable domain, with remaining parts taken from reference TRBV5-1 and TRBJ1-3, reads KAGVTQTPRYLIKTRGQQVTLSCSPISGHRSVSWYQQTPGQGLQFLFEYFSETQRNKGNFPGRFSGRQFSNSRSEMNVSTLELGDSALYLCASSLDLTGPSGNTIYFGEGSWLTVV.

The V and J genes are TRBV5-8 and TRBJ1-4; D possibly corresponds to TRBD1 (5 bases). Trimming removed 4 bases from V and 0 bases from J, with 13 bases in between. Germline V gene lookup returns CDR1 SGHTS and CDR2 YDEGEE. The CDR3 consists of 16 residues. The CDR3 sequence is CASSRGTSTTNEKLFF. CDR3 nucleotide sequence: TGTGCCAGCAGCCGCGGGACCTCCACAACTAATGAAAAACTGTTTTTT.

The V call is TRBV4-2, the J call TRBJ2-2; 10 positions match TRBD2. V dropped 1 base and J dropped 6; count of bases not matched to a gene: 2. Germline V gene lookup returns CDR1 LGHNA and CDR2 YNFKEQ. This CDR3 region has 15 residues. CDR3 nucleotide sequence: TGTGCCAGCAGCCAAGCTAGCGGGAGTTCCGGGGAGCTGTTTTTT. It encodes CASSQASGSSGELFF.

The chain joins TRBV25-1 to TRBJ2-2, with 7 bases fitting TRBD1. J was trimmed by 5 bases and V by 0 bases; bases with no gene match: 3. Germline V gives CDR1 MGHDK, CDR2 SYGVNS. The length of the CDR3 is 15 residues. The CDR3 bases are TGTGCCAGCAGTGAATACACAGGGGTAACCGGGGAGCTGTTTTTT. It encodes CASSEYTGVTGELFF.

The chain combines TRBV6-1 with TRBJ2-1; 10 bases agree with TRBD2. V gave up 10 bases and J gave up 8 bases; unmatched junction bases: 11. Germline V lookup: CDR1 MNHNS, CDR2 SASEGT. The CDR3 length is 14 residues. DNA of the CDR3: TGTGCCATCCAAAAGCGGGAGGGAGGGGATGAGCAGTTCTTC. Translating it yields CAIQKREGGDEQFF.

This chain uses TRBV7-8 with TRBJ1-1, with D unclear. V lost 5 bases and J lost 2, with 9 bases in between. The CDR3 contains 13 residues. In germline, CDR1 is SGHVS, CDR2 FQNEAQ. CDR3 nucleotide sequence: TGTGCCAGCAGCACCGAGGGAAACACTGAAGCTTTCTTT. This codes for CASSTEGNTEAFF.

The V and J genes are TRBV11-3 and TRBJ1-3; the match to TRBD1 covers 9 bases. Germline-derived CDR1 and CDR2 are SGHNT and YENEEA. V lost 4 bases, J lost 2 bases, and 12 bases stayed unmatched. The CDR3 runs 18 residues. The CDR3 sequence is CASSSPGQGPCPGNTIYF. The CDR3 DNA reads TGTGCCAGCAGCTCCCCTGGACAGGGGCCATGCCCTGGAAACACCATATATTTT.

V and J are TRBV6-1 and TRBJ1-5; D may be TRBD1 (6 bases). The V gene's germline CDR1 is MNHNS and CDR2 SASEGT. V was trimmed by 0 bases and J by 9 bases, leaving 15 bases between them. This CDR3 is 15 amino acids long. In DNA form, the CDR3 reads TGTGCCAGCAGTGAAGCGGGGGCAGTCCTAACGCCCCAGCATTTT. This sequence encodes CASSEAGAVLTPQHF.

The CDR3 reads CASSEWRGNQPQHF. The CDR3 DNA is TGCGCCAGCAGTGAGTGGCGGGGGAATCAGCCCCAGCATTTT. The chain uses TRBV10-2 and TRBJ1-5; a possible D gene is TRBD1 (5 bases). The V end lost 1 base, the J end lost 4 bases, and 8 bases lay between the germline ends. The germline gives CDR1 WSHSY, CDR2 SAAADI. The length of the CDR3 is 14 residues.

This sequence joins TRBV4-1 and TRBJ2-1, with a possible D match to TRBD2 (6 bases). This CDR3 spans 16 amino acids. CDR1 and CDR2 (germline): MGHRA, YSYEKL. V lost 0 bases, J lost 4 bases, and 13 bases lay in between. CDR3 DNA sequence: TGCGCCAGCAGCCAAGAATCCGGGACTTATTACAATGAGCAGTTCTTC. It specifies CASSQESGTYYNEQFF.

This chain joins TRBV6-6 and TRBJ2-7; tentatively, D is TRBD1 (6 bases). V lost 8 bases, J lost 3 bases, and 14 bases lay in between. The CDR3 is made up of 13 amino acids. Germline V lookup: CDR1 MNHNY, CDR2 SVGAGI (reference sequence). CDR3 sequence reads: CASQRAGVYEQYF. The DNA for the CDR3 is TGTGCCAGCCAAAGGGCAGGGGTCTACGAGCAGTACTTC.

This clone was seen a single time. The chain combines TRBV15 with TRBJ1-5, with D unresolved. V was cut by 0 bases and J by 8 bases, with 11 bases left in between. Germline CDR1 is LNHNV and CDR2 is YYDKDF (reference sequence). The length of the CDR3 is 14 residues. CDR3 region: CATSRDRGGEPQHF. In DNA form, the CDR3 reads TGTGCCACCAGCAGAGATCGAGGCGGGGAGCCCCAGCATTTT.

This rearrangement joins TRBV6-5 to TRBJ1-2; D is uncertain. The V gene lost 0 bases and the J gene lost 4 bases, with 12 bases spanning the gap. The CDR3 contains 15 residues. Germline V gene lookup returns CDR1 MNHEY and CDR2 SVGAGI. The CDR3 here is CASSYSILTPYGYTF. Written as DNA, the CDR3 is TGTGCCAGCAGTTACTCGATTCTGACACCCTATGGCTACACCTTC.

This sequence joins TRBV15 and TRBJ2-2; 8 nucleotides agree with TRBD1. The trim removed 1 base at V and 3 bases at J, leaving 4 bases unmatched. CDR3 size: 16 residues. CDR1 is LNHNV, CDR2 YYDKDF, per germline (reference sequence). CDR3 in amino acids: CATSRAVTGDTGELFF. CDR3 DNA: TGTGCCACCAGCAGAGCGGTGACAGGGGACACCGGGGAGCTGTTTTTT.

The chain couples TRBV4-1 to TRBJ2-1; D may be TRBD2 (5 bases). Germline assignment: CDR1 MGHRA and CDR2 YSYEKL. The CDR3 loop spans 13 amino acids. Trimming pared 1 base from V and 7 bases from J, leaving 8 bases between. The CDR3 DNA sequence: TGCGCCAGCAGCCAAGTATCGGGGAATGAGCAGTTCTTC. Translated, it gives CASSQVSGNEQFF.

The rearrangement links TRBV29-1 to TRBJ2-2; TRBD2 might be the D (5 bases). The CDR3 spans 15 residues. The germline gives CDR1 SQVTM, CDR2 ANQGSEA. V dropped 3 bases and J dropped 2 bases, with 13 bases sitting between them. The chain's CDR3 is CSVERIATNTGELFF. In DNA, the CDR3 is TGCAGCGTTGAGAGAATAGCGACAAACACCGGGGAGCTGTTTTTT.